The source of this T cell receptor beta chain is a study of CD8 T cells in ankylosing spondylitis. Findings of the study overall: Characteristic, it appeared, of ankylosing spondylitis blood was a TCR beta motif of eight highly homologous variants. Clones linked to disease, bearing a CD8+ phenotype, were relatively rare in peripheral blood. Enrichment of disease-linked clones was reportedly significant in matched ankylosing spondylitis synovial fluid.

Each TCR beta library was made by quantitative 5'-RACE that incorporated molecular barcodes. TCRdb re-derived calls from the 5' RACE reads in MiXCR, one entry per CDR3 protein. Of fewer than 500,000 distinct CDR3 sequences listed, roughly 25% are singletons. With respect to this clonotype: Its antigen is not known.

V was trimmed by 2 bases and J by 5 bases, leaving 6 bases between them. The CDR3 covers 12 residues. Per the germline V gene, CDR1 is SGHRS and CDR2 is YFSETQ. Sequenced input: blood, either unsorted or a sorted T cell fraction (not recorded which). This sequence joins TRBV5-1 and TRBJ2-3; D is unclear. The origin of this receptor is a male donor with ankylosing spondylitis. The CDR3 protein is CASSFSLDTQYF. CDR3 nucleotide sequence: TGCGCCAGCAGCTTCAGCTTAGATACGCAGTATTTT.